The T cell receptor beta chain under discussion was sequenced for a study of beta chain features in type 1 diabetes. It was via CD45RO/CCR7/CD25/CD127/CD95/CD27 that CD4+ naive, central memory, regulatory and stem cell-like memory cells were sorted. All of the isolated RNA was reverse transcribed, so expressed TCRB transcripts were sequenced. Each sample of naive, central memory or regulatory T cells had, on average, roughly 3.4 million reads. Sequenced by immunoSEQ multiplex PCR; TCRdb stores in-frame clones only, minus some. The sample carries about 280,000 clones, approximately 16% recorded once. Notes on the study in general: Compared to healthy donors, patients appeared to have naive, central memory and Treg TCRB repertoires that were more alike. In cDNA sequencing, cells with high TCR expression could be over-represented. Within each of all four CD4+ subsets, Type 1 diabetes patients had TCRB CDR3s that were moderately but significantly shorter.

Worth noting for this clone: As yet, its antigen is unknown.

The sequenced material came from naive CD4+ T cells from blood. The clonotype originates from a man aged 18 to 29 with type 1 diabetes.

This CDR3 reads CASSLAHQGQGPQYF. The CDR3 DNA reads as TGTGCCAGCAGCTTGGCCCACCAGGGACAGGGGCCCCAGTACTTC. The J gene is TRBJ2-5, the V gene TRBV5-6; 10 bases map to TRBD1. The CDR3 is made up of 15 amino acids. The germline CDR1 and CDR2 sequences are SGHDT and YYEEEE. V lost 0 bases to trimming and J lost 9 bases; unmatched junction nucleotides: 8.